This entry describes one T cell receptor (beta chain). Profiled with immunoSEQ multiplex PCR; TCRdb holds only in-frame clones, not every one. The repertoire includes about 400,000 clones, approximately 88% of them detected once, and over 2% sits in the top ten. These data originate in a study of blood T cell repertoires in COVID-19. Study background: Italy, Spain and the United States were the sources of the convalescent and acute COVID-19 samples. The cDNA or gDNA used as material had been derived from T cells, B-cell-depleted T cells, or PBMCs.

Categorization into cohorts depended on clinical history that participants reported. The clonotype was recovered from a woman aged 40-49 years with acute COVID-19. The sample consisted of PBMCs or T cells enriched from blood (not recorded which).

This CDR3 reads CASSQDTSGGGNTQYF. The CDR3 DNA is TGTGCCAGCAGTCAAGATACTAGCGGGGGGGGGAATACGCAGTATTTT. The rearrangement joins TRBV27 to TRBJ2-3; 13 positions agree with TRBD2. This CDR3 is 16 amino acids long. V was clipped by 5 bases and J by 7 bases; unmatched bases: 9. Germline assignment: CDR1 MNHEY and CDR2 SMNVEV (reference sequence).